This T cell receptor (beta chain) was retrieved from a study of blood T cell repertoires in COVID-19. Looking at the study overall: Samples of COVID-19 (acute and convalescent) were obtained from the United States, Italy and Spain. T cells, B-cell-depleted T cells, or PBMCs supplied cDNA or gDNA.

V dropped 0 bases and J dropped 5; count of bases not matched to a gene: 6. Germline V lookup: CDR1 LGHDT, CDR2 YNNKEL (reference sequence). The CDR3 sequence is 16 residues long. Original handling: Amplification of reference gene primers was used by the study to estimate nucleated cell counts. Produced via immunoSEQ multiplex PCR; TCRdb's table is partial and in-frame only. V and J calls and clone size are those listed in that table; D and trimming were worked out from the DNA. This table holds about 110,000 clones, roughly 86% found once. The TCR comes from a middle-aged man with acute or convalescent COVID-19. Sequenced sample: peripheral blood. V gene TRBV3-1 (or the pseudogene TRBV3-2) combines with J gene TRBJ1-1; TRBD1 agrees at 10 bases. Here the CDR3 DNA reads TGTGCCAGCAGCCAAGAGGTTCGGGGACAGGGGACTGAAGCTTTCTTT. This sequence encodes CASSQEVRGQGTEAFF.